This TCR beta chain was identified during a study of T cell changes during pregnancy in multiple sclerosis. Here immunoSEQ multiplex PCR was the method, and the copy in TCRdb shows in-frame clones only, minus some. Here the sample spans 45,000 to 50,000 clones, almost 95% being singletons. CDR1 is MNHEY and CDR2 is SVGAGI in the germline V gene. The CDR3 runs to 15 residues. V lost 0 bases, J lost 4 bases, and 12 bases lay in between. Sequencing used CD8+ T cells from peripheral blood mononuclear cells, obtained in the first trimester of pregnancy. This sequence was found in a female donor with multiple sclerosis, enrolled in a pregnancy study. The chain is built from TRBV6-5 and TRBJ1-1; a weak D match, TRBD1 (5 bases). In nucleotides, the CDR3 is TGTGCCAGCAGTTACTCGAACGGGGGAGCCACTGAAGCTTTCTTT. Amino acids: CASSYSNGGATEAFF.